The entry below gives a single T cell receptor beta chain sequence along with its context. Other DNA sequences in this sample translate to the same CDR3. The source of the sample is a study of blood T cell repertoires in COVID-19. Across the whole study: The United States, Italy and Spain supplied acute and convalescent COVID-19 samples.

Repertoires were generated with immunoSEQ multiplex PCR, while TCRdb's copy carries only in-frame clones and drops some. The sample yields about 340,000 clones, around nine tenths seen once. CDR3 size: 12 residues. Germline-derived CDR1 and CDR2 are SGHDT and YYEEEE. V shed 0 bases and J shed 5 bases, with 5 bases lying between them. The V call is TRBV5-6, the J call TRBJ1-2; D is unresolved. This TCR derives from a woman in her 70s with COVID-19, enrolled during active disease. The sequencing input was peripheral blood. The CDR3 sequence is CASSLAGYGYTF. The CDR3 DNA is TGTGCCAGCAGCTTGGCGGGATATGGCTACACCTTC.